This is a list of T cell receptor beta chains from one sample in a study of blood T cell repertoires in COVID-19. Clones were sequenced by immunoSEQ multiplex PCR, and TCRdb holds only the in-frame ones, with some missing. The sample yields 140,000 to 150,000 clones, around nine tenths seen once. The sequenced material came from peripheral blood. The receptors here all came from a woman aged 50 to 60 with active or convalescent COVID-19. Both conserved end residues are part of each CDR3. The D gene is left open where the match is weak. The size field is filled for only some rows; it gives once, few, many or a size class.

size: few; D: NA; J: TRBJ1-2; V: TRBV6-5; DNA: TGTGCCAGCACCCACGCCGGGGGTGGCTACACCTTC; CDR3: CASTHAGGGYTF
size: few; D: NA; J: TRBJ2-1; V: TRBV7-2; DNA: TGTGCCAGCAGCTTACAGCAGGCTTATTACAATGAGCAGTTCTTC; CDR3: CASSLQQAYYNEQFF
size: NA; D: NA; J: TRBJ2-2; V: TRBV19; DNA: TGTGCCAGTAGGGGGGGCGGGAGTACGTACACCGGGGAGCTGTTTTTT; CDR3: CASRGGGSTYTGELFF
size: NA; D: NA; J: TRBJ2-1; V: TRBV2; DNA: TGTGCCAGCATACCGGGGACTGTAAGCAATGAGCAGTTCTTC; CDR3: CASIPGTVSNEQFF
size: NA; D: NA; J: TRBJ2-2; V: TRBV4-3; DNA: TGCGCCAGCAGCCAAGTGTCTTACTCCGCGAACACCGGGGAGCTGTTTTTT; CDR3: CASSQVSYSANTGELFF
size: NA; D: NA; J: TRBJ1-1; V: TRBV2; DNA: TGTGCCAGCAGGCCCAGCAAGGGGAGGATGAACACTGAAGCTTTCTTT; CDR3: CASRPSKGRMNTEAFF
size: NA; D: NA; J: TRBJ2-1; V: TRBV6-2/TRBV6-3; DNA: TGTGCCAGCAGCGGACTGCCCACCAATGAGCAGTTCTTC; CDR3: CASSGLPTNEQFF
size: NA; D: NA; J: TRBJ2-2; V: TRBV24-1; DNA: TGTGCCACCAGTGATTTATCATCCCTTTCCGGGGTCACCGGGGAGCTGTTTTTT; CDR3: CATSDLSSLSGVTGELFF
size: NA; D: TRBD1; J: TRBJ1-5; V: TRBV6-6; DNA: TGTGCCAGCGGACAGGGAAATCAGCCCCAGCATTTT; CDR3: CASGQGNQPQHF
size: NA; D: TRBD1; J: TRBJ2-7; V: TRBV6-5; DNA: TGTGCCAGCAGTTACTCCGACAGGGGCTACGAGCAGTACTTC; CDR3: CASSYSDRGYEQYF
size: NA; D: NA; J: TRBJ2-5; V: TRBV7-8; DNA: TGTGCCAGCAGCTTTTTGGACTCCTCCCAAGAGACCCAGTACTTC; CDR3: CASSFLDSSQETQYF
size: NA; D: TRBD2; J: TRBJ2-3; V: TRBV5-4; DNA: TGTGCCAGCGGCCAGGTTGGGGCGGGAGGGGGAGATACGCAGTATTTT; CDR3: CASGQVGAGGGDTQYF
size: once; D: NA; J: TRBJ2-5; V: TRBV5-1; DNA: TGCGCCAGCAGCCCCGGTGGCGGGGAGACCCAGTACTTC; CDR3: CASSPGGGETQYF
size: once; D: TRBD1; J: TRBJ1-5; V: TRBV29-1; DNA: TGCAGCGTTGGAGGACAGGGGGATCAGCCCCAGCATTTT; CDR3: CSVGGQGDQPQHF
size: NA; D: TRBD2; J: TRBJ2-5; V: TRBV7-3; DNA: TGTGCCAGCAGCTTAAATCCGGGGGGAGAGACCCAGTACTTC; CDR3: CASSLNPGGETQYF
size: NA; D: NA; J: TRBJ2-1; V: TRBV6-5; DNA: TGTGCCAGCAGTCGGGTAGGCCATGAGCAGTTCTTC; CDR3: CASSRVGHEQFF
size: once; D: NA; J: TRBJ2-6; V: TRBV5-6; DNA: TGTGCCAGCAGCTTGGTGTGGCGGGGCTCTGGGGCCAACGTCCTGACTTTC; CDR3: CASSLVWRGSGANVLTF
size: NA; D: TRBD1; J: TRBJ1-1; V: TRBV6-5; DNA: TGTGCCAGCAGTAACTTCATTCAGGGGGGGAACACTGAAGCTTTCTTT; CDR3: CASSNFIQGGNTEAFF
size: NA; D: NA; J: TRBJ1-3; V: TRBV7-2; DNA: TGTGCCAGCAGCGCTCAACAGGGTACTGGAAACACCATATATTTT; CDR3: CASSAQQGTGNTIYF
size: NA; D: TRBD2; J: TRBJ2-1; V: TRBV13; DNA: TGTGCCAGCAGCTTCCGGACTAGCGAGATCAATGAGCAGTTCTTC; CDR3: CASSFRTSEINEQFF
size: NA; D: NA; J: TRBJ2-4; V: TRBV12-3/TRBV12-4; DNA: TGTGCCAGCAGTTTAAGGCGGGGCCAGATTCAGTACTTC; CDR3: CASSLRRGQIQYF
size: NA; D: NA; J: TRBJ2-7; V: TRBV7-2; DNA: TGTGCCAGCAGTAGGAACACTGGGGGCGGGGAGCAGTACTTC; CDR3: CASSRNTGGGEQYF
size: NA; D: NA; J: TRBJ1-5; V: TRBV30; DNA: TGTGCCTGGAGTGAGGGCAGGGGCAGTCAGCCCCAGCATTTT; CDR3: CAWSEGRGSQPQHF
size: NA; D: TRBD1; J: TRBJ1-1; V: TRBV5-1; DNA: TGCGCCAGCAGCTTGGCTGGACAGGGAGGGAACACTGAAGCTTTCTTT; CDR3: CASSLAGQGGNTEAFF
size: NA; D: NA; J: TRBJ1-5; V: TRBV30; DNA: TGTGCCTGGAGTGGGGGAGGAGTCAATCAGCCCCAGCATTTT; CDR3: CAWSGGGVNQPQHF
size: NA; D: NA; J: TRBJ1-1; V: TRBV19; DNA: TGTGCCAGCCGGTCGGCAGCTAGTATGAACACTGAAGCTTTCTTT; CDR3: CASRSAASMNTEAFF
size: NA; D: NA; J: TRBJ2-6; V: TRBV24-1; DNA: TGTGCCACCAGTGAAGGGGGCTCTGGGGCCAACGTCCTGACTTTC; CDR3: CATSEGGSGANVLTF
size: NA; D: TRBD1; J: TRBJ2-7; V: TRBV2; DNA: TGTGCCAGCAGTGAAGTATTTCGGGACAGGGTGGGCGAGCAGTACTTC; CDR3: CASSEVFRDRVGEQYF
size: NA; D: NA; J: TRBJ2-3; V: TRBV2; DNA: TGTGCCAGCAGGGGGGGGCTCTCAGATACGCAGTATTTT; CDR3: CASRGGLSDTQYF
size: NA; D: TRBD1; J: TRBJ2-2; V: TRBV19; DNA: TGTGCCAGTTCCGGGACAGGGGACACCGGGGAGCTGTTTTTT; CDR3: CASSGTGDTGELFF
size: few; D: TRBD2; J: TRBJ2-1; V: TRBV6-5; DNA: TGTGCCAGCAGGCCCGGGAGGGCGGGGTACAATGAGCAGTTCTTC; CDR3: CASRPGRAGYNEQFF
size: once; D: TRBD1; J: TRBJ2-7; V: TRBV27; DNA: TGTGCCAGCAGTTACCCGGACAGGGTCCACGAGCAGTACTTC; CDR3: CASSYPDRVHEQYF
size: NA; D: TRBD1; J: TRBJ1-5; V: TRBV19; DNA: TGTGCCAGTTCCCCGGACAGGGGCAATCAGCCCCAGCATTTT; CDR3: CASSPDRGNQPQHF
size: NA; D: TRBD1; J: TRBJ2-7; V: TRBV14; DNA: TGTGCCAGCAGCCCCCCAGGGACAGGGGACCCCGAGCAGTACTTC; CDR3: CASSPPGTGDPEQYF
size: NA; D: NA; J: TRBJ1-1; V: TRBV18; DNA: TGTGCCAGCTCAACGGAGATGAACACTGAAGCTTTCTTT; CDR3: CASSTEMNTEAFF
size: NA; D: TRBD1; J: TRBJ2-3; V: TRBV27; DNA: TGTGCCAGCAGTTTATACGGGACAGGGGGCGCCGATACGCAGTATTTT; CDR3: CASSLYGTGGADTQYF
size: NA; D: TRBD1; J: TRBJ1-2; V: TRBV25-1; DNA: TGTGCCAGCAGTGAAGAAGGGACAGAAGGCGCATTATATGGCTACACCTTC; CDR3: CASSEEGTEGALYGYTF
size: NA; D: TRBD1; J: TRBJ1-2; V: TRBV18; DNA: TGTGCCAGCTCACCGGTAGGGGGCCCACCCTCTGGCTACACCTTC; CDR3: CASSPVGGPPSGYTF